What follows describes a single T cell receptor beta chain. The antigen remains unidentified. This sample was included in a study of OX40 agonist ivuxolimab in advanced cancers. General study findings and limits: What antigens the expanded peripheral T cells recognized was never established.

V was clipped by 5 bases and J by 6 bases, with 20 bases between them. This CDR3 region has 16 residues. CDR1 SGHAT and CDR2 FQNNGV come from the germline V gene. Data came from immunoSEQ multiplex PCR; TCRdb stores just in-frame clones and leaves some out. The repertoire holds about 15,000 clones, with approximately 88% as singletons. The V gene is TRBV11-2, the J gene TRBJ2-1; perhaps TRBD1 as D (5 bases). The sequencing used CD4+ or CD8+ T cells sorted from blood, collected in a trial of the OX40 agonist ivuxolimab. The receptor was derived from an adult with an advanced solid tumor such as melanoma, head and neck, liver or kidney cancer. CDR3: CASSRTRQGSGNEQFF. CDR3 in DNA: TGTGCCAGCAGCCGGACCCGCCAGGGATCGGGCAATGAGCAGTTCTTC.